These T cell receptor beta chains were read from a single sample in a study of Ad26.COV2.S vaccination and SARS-CoV-2 variants. Assay used: immunoSEQ multiplex PCR; TCRdb lists only in-frame clones, some missing. Of around 450,000 clones listed, about nine tenths are singletons. The sequences come from peripheral blood, collected in a trial of Ad26.COV2.S vaccine versus placebo. The source is a person between 18 and 65 years old who received the Ad26.COV2.S COVID-19 vaccine or a placebo. Each CDR3 is given with its conserved first and last residue. Fields, in order: J gene, clone size, D gene, V gene, CDR3 DNA, CDR3 protein. D genes are given only for firm matches. Clone size appears in some rows only: once, few, many, or a class for an expanded clone.

j_call: TRBJ2-4
clone_size: once
d_call: TRBD2
v_call: TRBV5-6
cdr3_nt: TGTGCCAGCAGCTTGGATGGGACTAGCGGGGTAATAGCCAAAAACATTCAGTACTTC
cdr3_aa: CASSLDGTSGVIAKNIQYF

j_call: TRBJ2-1
clone_size: -
d_call: TRBD2
v_call: TRBV7-9
cdr3_nt: TGTGCCAGCAGTGTAGCGGGAGTATCCTACAATGAGCAGTTCTTC
cdr3_aa: CASSVAGVSYNEQFF

j_call: TRBJ2-1
clone_size: -
d_call: TRBD2
v_call: TRBV27
cdr3_nt: TGTGCCAGCCGTAGCCCCGGACTTTATAGCGGGGGAAATAACAATGAGCAGTTCTTC
cdr3_aa: CASRSPGLYSGGNNNEQFF

j_call: TRBJ2-3
clone_size: -
d_call: -
v_call: TRBV5-8
cdr3_nt: TGTGCCAGCAGCTTCACGCGGTTACGCACAGATACGCAGTATTTT
cdr3_aa: CASSFTRLRTDTQYF

j_call: TRBJ1-2
clone_size: -
d_call: -
v_call: TRBV9
cdr3_nt: TGTGCCAGCAGCGAAACAGGGTATGGCTACACCTTC
cdr3_aa: CASSETGYGYTF

j_call: TRBJ1-5
clone_size: -
d_call: -
v_call: TRBV19
cdr3_nt: TGTGCCAGTAGTCCGACGTGGTCTTATCAGCCCCAGCATTTT
cdr3_aa: CASSPTWSYQPQHF

j_call: TRBJ2-1
clone_size: -
d_call: TRBD1
v_call: TRBV7-2
cdr3_nt: TGTGCCAGCAGCTTCCGCCCCAGGGGGCATCTCAATGAGCAGTTCTTC
cdr3_aa: CASSFRPRGHLNEQFF

j_call: TRBJ2-2
clone_size: -
d_call: TRBD2
v_call: TRBV4-2
cdr3_nt: TGTGCCAGCAGCCAAGAGGGAGGGCGGGCGAACACCGGGGAGCTGTTTTTT
cdr3_aa: CASSQEGGRANTGELFF

j_call: TRBJ2-3
clone_size: -
d_call: -
v_call: TRBV19
cdr3_nt: TGTGCCAGTAGTATAGGAGATACGCAGTATTTT
cdr3_aa: CASSIGDTQYF

j_call: TRBJ1-4
clone_size: -
d_call: -
v_call: TRBV7-9
cdr3_nt: TGTGCCAGCAGCGTCCAACCAGGGGAAAAACTGTTTTTT
cdr3_aa: CASSVQPGEKLFF

j_call: TRBJ2-7
clone_size: -
d_call: TRBD1
v_call: TRBV19
cdr3_nt: TGTGCCAGTAGCAGGGACAGACCCTACGAGCAGTACTTC
cdr3_aa: CASSRDRPYEQYF

j_call: TRBJ1-4
clone_size: -
d_call: -
v_call: TRBV19
cdr3_nt: TGTGCCAGTAGTACGGACGCCGGGGCAGCAACTAATGAAAAACTGTTTTTT
cdr3_aa: CASSTDAGAATNEKLFF

j_call: TRBJ1-5
clone_size: -
d_call: -
v_call: TRBV15
cdr3_nt: TGTGCCACAGGACCGGGACTGCGAGATCAGCCCCAGCATTTT
cdr3_aa: CATGPGLRDQPQHF

j_call: TRBJ2-7
clone_size: -
d_call: -
v_call: TRBV6-5
cdr3_nt: TGTGCCAGCAGTTTCTACTACGAGCAGTACTTC
cdr3_aa: CASSFYYEQYF

j_call: TRBJ1-4
clone_size: -
d_call: TRBD1
v_call: TRBV11-2
cdr3_nt: TGTGCCAGCAGCTTCAGGGGGTCGGAAAAACTGTTTTTT
cdr3_aa: CASSFRGSEKLFF

j_call: TRBJ1-5
clone_size: -
d_call: -
v_call: TRBV3-1/TRBV3-2
cdr3_nt: TGTGCCAGCAGCCTGAACAGGTATCAGCCCCAGCATTTT
cdr3_aa: CASSLNRYQPQHF

j_call: TRBJ1-1
clone_size: -
d_call: -
v_call: TRBV7-2
cdr3_nt: TGTGCCAGCAGCTTCAGCGGGGGGTTGAACACTGAAGCTTTCTTT
cdr3_aa: CASSFSGGLNTEAFF

j_call: TRBJ2-2
clone_size: -
d_call: TRBD2
v_call: TRBV5-1
cdr3_nt: TGCGCCAGCAGCCTAGCGGGAGCGGGCGGGGAGCTGTTTTTT
cdr3_aa: CASSLAGAGGELFF

j_call: TRBJ2-7
clone_size: -
d_call: -
v_call: TRBV30
cdr3_nt: TGTGCCTGGAGTGTATTCTTCCGAATGAGCTCCTACGAGCAGTACTTC
cdr3_aa: CAWSVFFRMSSYEQYF

j_call: TRBJ1-5
clone_size: -
d_call: -
v_call: TRBV19
cdr3_nt: TGTGCCAGTAGTATTGGGGATCAGCCCCAGCATTTT
cdr3_aa: CASSIGDQPQHF

j_call: TRBJ2-3
clone_size: -
d_call: -
v_call: TRBV29-1
cdr3_nt: TGCAGCGTTGTTTTGAGTGTTTCAGATACGCAGTATTTT
cdr3_aa: CSVVLSVSDTQYF

j_call: TRBJ1-5
clone_size: -
d_call: TRBD1
v_call: TRBV28
cdr3_nt: TGTGCCAGCACCCGGCACAAGGCCAGGGGGAGCAATCAGCCCCAGCATTTT
cdr3_aa: CASTRHKARGSNQPQHF

j_call: TRBJ2-1
clone_size: -
d_call: TRBD1
v_call: TRBV6-5
cdr3_nt: TGTGCCAGCAGGCCGGGACAGGAGGGAAATGAGCAGTTCTTC
cdr3_aa: CASRPGQEGNEQFF

j_call: TRBJ1-2
clone_size: -
d_call: -
v_call: TRBV29-1
cdr3_nt: TGCAGCGTTGGGGGTAGTGGCTATGGCTACACCTTC
cdr3_aa: CSVGGSGYGYTF

j_call: TRBJ2-2
clone_size: -
d_call: TRBD1
v_call: TRBV25-1
cdr3_nt: TGTGCCAGCAGTGGCCTGACAGGGGGCACCGGGGAGCTGTTTTTT
cdr3_aa: CASSGLTGGTGELFF

j_call: TRBJ1-1
clone_size: once
d_call: -
v_call: TRBV6-6
cdr3_nt: TGTGCCAGCAGCCATGCGGGGTCTGAAGCTTTCTTT
cdr3_aa: CASSHAGSEAFF

j_call: TRBJ1-3
clone_size: few
d_call: -
v_call: TRBV7-9
cdr3_nt: TGTGCCAGCAGCGGAGTATCAGGAGTCTCTGGAAACACCATATATTTT
cdr3_aa: CASSGVSGVSGNTIYF

j_call: TRBJ2-5
clone_size: -
d_call: -
v_call: TRBV28
cdr3_nt: TGTGCCAGCAGTATTAACCACGCAGGGACGGAGACCCAGTACTTC
cdr3_aa: CASSINHAGTETQYF

j_call: TRBJ2-1
clone_size: -
d_call: -
v_call: TRBV7-8
cdr3_nt: TGTGCCAGCAGTTCCATTCAGGGAGCCAACAATGAGCAGTTCTTC
cdr3_aa: CASSSIQGANNEQFF

j_call: TRBJ2-7
clone_size: -
d_call: TRBD1
v_call: TRBV5-8
cdr3_nt: TGTGCCAGCAGCTTTTACAGGGGTACCTACGAGCAGTACTTC
cdr3_aa: CASSFYRGTYEQYF

j_call: TRBJ1-5
clone_size: -
d_call: -
v_call: TRBV30
cdr3_nt: TGTGCCTGGAGTGTGGGACATCAGCCCCAGCATTTT
cdr3_aa: CAWSVGHQPQHF

j_call: TRBJ1-1
clone_size: -
d_call: -
v_call: TRBV19
cdr3_nt: TGTGCCAGTAGTATAGGATCCGTGAACACTGAAGCTTTCTTT
cdr3_aa: CASSIGSVNTEAFF

j_call: TRBJ2-5
clone_size: -
d_call: -
v_call: TRBV4-1
cdr3_nt: TGCGCCAGCAGCCAAGTTCTGGCTTTGGAGGAGACCCAGTACTTC
cdr3_aa: CASSQVLALEETQYF

j_call: TRBJ2-5
clone_size: few
d_call: -
v_call: TRBV7-8
cdr3_nt: TGTGCCAGCAGCCCTCCAGGTTCGGGGGAGACCCAGTACTTC
cdr3_aa: CASSPPGSGETQYF

j_call: TRBJ2-6
clone_size: -
d_call: -
v_call: TRBV12-3/TRBV12-4
cdr3_nt: TGTGCCAGCAGACTTGGGGCCAACGTCCTGACTTTC
cdr3_aa: CASRLGANVLTF

j_call: TRBJ2-5
clone_size: -
d_call: -
v_call: TRBV6-4
cdr3_nt: TGTGCCAGCAGTGACAGACAAGAGACCCAGTACTTC
cdr3_aa: CASSDRQETQYF

j_call: TRBJ1-1
clone_size: few
d_call: -
v_call: TRBV29-1
cdr3_nt: TGCAGCGCGGGACACTCGAACACTGAAGCTTTCTTT
cdr3_aa: CSAGHSNTEAFF

j_call: TRBJ1-1
clone_size: -
d_call: TRBD1
v_call: TRBV18
cdr3_nt: TGTGCCAGCTCACCTGGACAGGGGAGCTTGAACACTGAAGCTTTCTTT
cdr3_aa: CASSPGQGSLNTEAFF

j_call: TRBJ1-4
clone_size: once
d_call: TRBD1
v_call: TRBV5-8
cdr3_nt: TGTGCCAGCAGCTTGATGGGACAGGGAAGCGAAAAACTGTTTTTT
cdr3_aa: CASSLMGQGSEKLFF

j_call: TRBJ2-5
clone_size: -
d_call: TRBD2
v_call: TRBV10-3
cdr3_nt: TGTGCCATCAGTGAGTTTCGCGGGGGAAGCCAAGAGACCCAGTACTTC
cdr3_aa: CAISEFRGGSQETQYF

j_call: TRBJ1-2
clone_size: once
d_call: TRBD1
v_call: TRBV28
cdr3_nt: TGTGCCAGCAGTTTCGTTTCGCGGCAGGGGGATGGCTACACCTTC
cdr3_aa: CASSFVSRQGDGYTF

j_call: TRBJ1-2
clone_size: -
d_call: -
v_call: TRBV19
cdr3_nt: TGTGCCAGTAGGGAACCAGGCAACTATGGCTACACCTTC
cdr3_aa: CASREPGNYGYTF

j_call: TRBJ1-3
clone_size: -
d_call: -
v_call: TRBV9
cdr3_nt: TGTGCCAGCAGCGTAATGGACAGTTTATCTGGAAACACCATATATTTT
cdr3_aa: CASSVMDSLSGNTIYF

j_call: TRBJ1-3
clone_size: -
d_call: -
v_call: TRBV7-2
cdr3_nt: TGTGCCAGCAGCTTAGTCGACAGGGGAAACACCATATATTTT
cdr3_aa: CASSLVDRGNTIYF

j_call: TRBJ1-4
clone_size: -
d_call: -
v_call: TRBV7-9
cdr3_nt: TGTGCCAGCAGCTTAGCGTACAGGGAGAATGAAAAACTGTTTTTT
cdr3_aa: CASSLAYRENEKLFF

j_call: TRBJ1-1
clone_size: -
d_call: -
v_call: TRBV12-3/TRBV12-4
cdr3_nt: TGTGCCAGCAGTCAGAGTTGGAACACTGAAGCTTTCTTT
cdr3_aa: CASSQSWNTEAFF

j_call: TRBJ2-2
clone_size: -
d_call: -
v_call: TRBV18
cdr3_nt: TGTGCCAGCTCACCGCACGAGGAGCTGTTTTTT
cdr3_aa: CASSPHEELFF

j_call: TRBJ1-1
clone_size: -
d_call: -
v_call: TRBV5-4
cdr3_nt: TGTGCCAGCAGCTGGGGGAACGGGAGGGTGAACACTGAAGCTTTCTTT
cdr3_aa: CASSWGNGRVNTEAFF

j_call: TRBJ1-2
clone_size: -
d_call: -
v_call: TRBV14
cdr3_nt: TGTGCCAGCAGCCAACTCAATTCCGGGGGTAACTATGGCTACACCTTC
cdr3_aa: CASSQLNSGGNYGYTF

j_call: TRBJ1-5
clone_size: -
d_call: -
v_call: TRBV19
cdr3_nt: TGTGCCAGTAGTGCCACGGAAAATCAGCCCCAGCATTTT
cdr3_aa: CASSATENQPQHF

j_call: TRBJ2-3
clone_size: -
d_call: -
v_call: TRBV5-1
cdr3_nt: TGCGCCAGCACGCCCGGGACTGTCGACACAGATACGCAGTATTTT
cdr3_aa: CASTPGTVDTDTQYF

j_call: TRBJ2-1
clone_size: -
d_call: TRBD2
v_call: TRBV5-1
cdr3_nt: TGCGCCAGCAGCATGGGACTAGTAGTCAATGAGCAGTTCTTC
cdr3_aa: CASSMGLVVNEQFF

j_call: TRBJ2-3
clone_size: -
d_call: -
v_call: TRBV18
cdr3_nt: TGTGCCAGCTCACCAACCCCAGGGAGCACAGATACGCAGTATTTT
cdr3_aa: CASSPTPGSTDTQYF

j_call: TRBJ1-2
clone_size: -
d_call: -
v_call: TRBV28
cdr3_nt: TGTGCCAGCAGTTGGTACGGGACAAATAACTATGGCTACACCTTC
cdr3_aa: CASSWYGTNNYGYTF

j_call: TRBJ1-3
clone_size: -
d_call: -
v_call: TRBV9
cdr3_nt: TGTGCCAGCAGCGCAGGCGGAGCAAGCTCTGGAAACACCATATATTTT
cdr3_aa: CASSAGGASSGNTIYF